This is a list of T cell receptor beta chains from one sample in a study of blood T cell repertoires in COVID-19. Assay used: immunoSEQ multiplex PCR; TCRdb lists only in-frame clones, some missing. The sample lists some 180,000 clones; over 70% were seen once. The specimen sequenced was peripheral blood. Receptor source: a woman in her sixties or seventies who had recovered from COVID-19. Both conserved end residues are part of each CDR3. A D gene is named only where the DNA matches it firmly. Clone size appears in some rows only: once, few, many, or a class for an expanded clone.

v_gene: TRBV28; d_gene: TRBD2; abundance: -; j_gene: TRBJ2-1; CDR3nt: TGTGCCAGCAGTTTCGGGCGGGAGCGCCCCTACAATGAGCAGTTCTTC; CDR3aa: CASSFGRERPYNEQFF
v_gene: TRBV24-1; d_gene: TRBD2; abundance: -; j_gene: TRBJ2-1; CDR3nt: TGTGCCACCAGTGAGGGGCTAGCGGGGGGGCTCTACAATGAGCAGTTCTTC; CDR3aa: CATSEGLAGGLYNEQFF
v_gene: TRBV19; d_gene: TRBD2; abundance: -; j_gene: TRBJ2-3; CDR3nt: TGTGCCAGTAGTATCGGTCTAGCGGGGGGCCGCCTCCTCACAGATACGCAGTATTTT; CDR3aa: CASSIGLAGGRLLTDTQYF
v_gene: TRBV3-1/TRBV3-2; d_gene: -; abundance: -; j_gene: TRBJ2-3; CDR3nt: TGTGCCAGCAGCCAACAGGGGTCCGAGGATACGCAGTATTTT; CDR3aa: CASSQQGSEDTQYF
v_gene: TRBV18; d_gene: -; abundance: -; j_gene: TRBJ2-5; CDR3nt: TGTGCCAGCTCAGGGGCCCGGGGGCAAGAGACCCAGTACTTC; CDR3aa: CASSGARGQETQYF
v_gene: TRBV23-1; d_gene: -; abundance: -; j_gene: TRBJ2-4; CDR3nt: TGCGCCAGCAGTCTCACCCTCGGTGTAGCCAAAAACATTCAGTACTTC; CDR3aa: CASSLTLGVAKNIQYF
v_gene: TRBV7-8; d_gene: -; abundance: -; j_gene: TRBJ1-1; CDR3nt: TGTGCCAGCAGCTTCAATGGGGGCTGGGGCACTGAAGCTTTCTTT; CDR3aa: CASSFNGGWGTEAFF
v_gene: TRBV18; d_gene: -; abundance: -; j_gene: TRBJ1-5; CDR3nt: TGTGCCAGCTCATTAGCAGCCAATCAGCCCCAGCATTTT; CDR3aa: CASSLAANQPQHF
v_gene: TRBV5-4; d_gene: -; abundance: -; j_gene: TRBJ2-2; CDR3nt: TGTGCCAGCAGCTTACCGGGGACATTCGGGGAGCTGTTTTTT; CDR3aa: CASSLPGTFGELFF
v_gene: TRBV4-1; d_gene: TRBD2; abundance: -; j_gene: TRBJ2-4; CDR3nt: TGCGCCAGCAGCCCAGGGAGACTAGCGGGAGAGTCGGCCAAAAACATTCAGTACTTC; CDR3aa: CASSPGRLAGESAKNIQYF
v_gene: TRBV5-1; d_gene: -; abundance: -; j_gene: TRBJ2-1; CDR3nt: TGCGCCAGCAGCTTGGCTAGCCCCAGTGAGCAGTTCTTC; CDR3aa: CASSLASPSEQFF
v_gene: TRBV7-8; d_gene: -; abundance: -; j_gene: TRBJ2-2; CDR3nt: TGTGCCAGCAGCTTACCTCAGGGGGAGCTGTTTTTT; CDR3aa: CASSLPQGELFF
v_gene: TRBV24-1; d_gene: TRBD2; abundance: -; j_gene: TRBJ2-3; CDR3nt: TGTGCCACCAGTGATAGGGGACTAGCGGGGAGCACAGATACGCAGTATTTT; CDR3aa: CATSDRGLAGSTDTQYF
v_gene: TRBV4-1; d_gene: TRBD1; abundance: -; j_gene: TRBJ1-2; CDR3nt: TGCGCCAGCACGCACCAGGACAGGGCCCATGGCTACACCTTC; CDR3aa: CASTHQDRAHGYTF
v_gene: TRBV21-1; d_gene: -; abundance: once; j_gene: TRBJ2-3; CDR3nt: TGTGCCAGCAGCAACTCCGACACAACTACAGATACGCAGTATTTT; CDR3aa: CASSNSDTTTDTQYF
v_gene: TRBV5-1; d_gene: -; abundance: -; j_gene: TRBJ2-2; CDR3nt: TGCGCCAGCAGCTTGCTTTCCCCCAGCGGTAGTAGCACCGGGGAGCTGTTTTTT; CDR3aa: CASSLLSPSGSSTGELFF
v_gene: TRBV19; d_gene: -; abundance: -; j_gene: TRBJ2-3; CDR3nt: TGTGCCAGTAGTATAAGTGTCCTAGCCCTCACAGATACGCAGTATTTT; CDR3aa: CASSISVLALTDTQYF